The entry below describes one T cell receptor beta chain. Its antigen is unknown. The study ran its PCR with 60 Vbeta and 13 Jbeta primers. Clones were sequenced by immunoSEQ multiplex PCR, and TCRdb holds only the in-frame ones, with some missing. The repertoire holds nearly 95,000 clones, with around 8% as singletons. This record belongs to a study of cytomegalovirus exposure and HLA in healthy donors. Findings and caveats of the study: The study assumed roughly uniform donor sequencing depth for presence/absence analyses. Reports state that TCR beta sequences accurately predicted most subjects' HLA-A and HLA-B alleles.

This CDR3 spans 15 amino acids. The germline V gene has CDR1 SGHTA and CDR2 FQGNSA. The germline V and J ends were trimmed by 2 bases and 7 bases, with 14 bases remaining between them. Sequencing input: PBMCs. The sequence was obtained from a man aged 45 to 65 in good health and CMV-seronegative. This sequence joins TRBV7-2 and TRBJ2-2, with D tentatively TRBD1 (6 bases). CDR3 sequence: CASSLSKGGIGELFF. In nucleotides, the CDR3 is TGTGCCAGCAGCTTATCAAAAGGGGGAATCGGGGAGCTGTTTTTT.